This T cell receptor (beta chain) was profiled in a study of early T cells in non-severe SARS-CoV-2 infection. Turning to the study itself: Unsorted whole-blood RNA was sequenced in bulk, leaving chains unpaired.

This CDR3 has 14 amino acids. The ends lost 2 bases at V and 2 bases at J; junction bases unmatched: 2. Germline CDR1 is ENHRY and CDR2 is SYGVKD. Comment on this clonotype: As yet, its antigen is unknown.

Individual cDNA molecules each received unique molecular identifiers attached to them. TCRdb reprocessed the 5' RACE reads via MiXCR and lists one record per CDR3 protein. The data show about 110,000 distinct CDR3 sequences, 12% seen once. Broader study findings: VDJdb-based matching was biased toward anti-spike CD8 responses and missed private and CD4 specificities.

The rearrangement joins TRBV10-3 to TRBJ2-7; 8 nucleotides align to TRBD2. Source material: whole blood. The sequence came from an adult who was a healthcare worker with PCR-confirmed SARS-CoV-2 infection or an uninfected control (not recorded which). The CDR3 DNA sequence: TGTGCCATCAGTGAGAGCGGGGGTACCTACGAGCAGTACTTC. Its protein product is CAISESGGTYEQYF.